The 22 T cell receptor beta chains reported below all come from one sample, sequenced in a study of blood T cell repertoires in COVID-19. This table comes from immunoSEQ multiplex PCR, and its TCRdb copy is limited to in-frame clones, with some not included. The sample lists about 160,000 clones, about 80% occurring once. What was sequenced was peripheral blood. All receptors derive from a man between 65 and 85 years old with acute or convalescent COVID-19.

The chain carries TRBV3-1 (or the pseudogene TRBV3-2) and TRBJ2-3; 11 positions match TRBD2. The CDR3 has 17 residues. Germline values: CDR1 LGHDT, CDR2 YNNKEL (reference sequence). The V and J ends lost 0 bases and 4 bases, in that order; junction bases with no gene match: 6. Here the CDR3 reads CASSQDTSGSSSDTQYF. In DNA form, the CDR3 reads TGTGCCAGCAGCCAAGACACTAGCGGGAGTTCATCAGATACGCAGTATTTT.

This clone has a single count. V gene TRBV7-3 combines with J gene TRBJ2-5; TRBD1 aligns across 10 bases. Germline trimming cut 5 bases from V and 5 bases from J; bases unmatched to any gene: 11. This CDR3 region has 16 residues. Per germline, CDR1 SGHTA and CDR2 FQGTGA. CDR3 DNA: TGTGCCAGCAGCCCTCAGAGACAGGGGGCGGGGGAGACCCAGTACTTC. Residues: CASSPQRQGAGETQYF.

This clone showed up just a few times. Written as DNA, the CDR3 is TGCGCCAGCAGCTTGGGCCCTCTAGCCGGAGGAGAGACCCAGTACTTC. Translated, it gives CASSLGPLAGGETQYF. The rearrangement joins TRBV5-1 to TRBJ2-5, with D possibly being TRBD2 (5 bases). CDR1 is SGHRS, CDR2 YFSETQ, per germline. The CDR3 runs 16 residues. V was pared by 0 bases and J by 4 bases, with 16 bases between.

The rearrangement links TRBV15 to TRBJ2-7; a weak D match, TRBD1 (5 bases). Germline V gene sequence: CDR1 LNHNV, CDR2 YYDKDF (reference sequence). The V end lost 3 bases, the J end lost 5 bases, and 17 bases lay between the germline ends. This CDR3 region has 15 residues. The CDR3 loop is CATSRGLAGRNEQYF. As DNA, the CDR3 is TGTGCCACCAGCAGGGGGCTGGCAGGCAGAAACGAGCAGTACTTC.

The chain carries TRBV7-9 and TRBJ1-2; D possibly corresponds to TRBD1 (6 bases). This CDR3 has 15 residues. V lost 0 bases and J lost 0, with 8 bases in between. The V gene's germline CDR1 is SEHNR and CDR2 FQNEAQ (reference sequence). The CDR3 bases are TGTGCCAGCAGCTTAGCGGGACAACCTAACTATGGCTACACCTTC. Its translation is CASSLAGQPNYGYTF.

The gene calls are TRBV12-3 or TRBV12-4 and TRBJ2-3; no definite D call. The germline V and J ends were trimmed by 6 bases and 3 bases, with 7 bases remaining between them. This CDR3 spans 12 amino acids. The CDR3 region has the DNA TGTGCCAGCAGCACCGGGACAGATACGCAGTATTTT. It codes for CASSTGTDTQYF.

The chain recombines TRBV19 with TRBJ1-4, with 8 positions matching TRBD1. Germline V CDR1 and CDR2: LNHDA, SQIVND (reference sequence). The junction had 12 bases not matched to a gene; V was cut back by 5 bases and J by 7 bases. CDR3 length: 16 amino acids. CDR3 coding DNA: TGTGCCAGTAGTCCAGGGGGCGCTTATTTGGGTGAAAAACTGTTTTTT. Protein sequence: CASSPGGAYLGEKLFF.

Worth noting for this clone: A much larger clonotype is one base distant, so this may be a read error. The gene calls are TRBV6-5 and TRBJ2-7; maybe TRBD2 (6 bases). CDR3 length: 14 amino acids. The germline V gene encodes CDR1 MNHEY and CDR2 SVGAGI. V was shortened by 5 bases and J by 0 bases, with 11 bases between the two germline ends. CDR3 in amino acids: CASSPRESSYEQYF. The CDR3 coding sequence is TGTGCCAGCAGTCCCCGGGAGAGCTCCTACGAGCAGTACTTC.

The V call is TRBV19, the J call TRBJ2-2, with D tentatively TRBD1 (6 bases). V shed 7 bases and J shed 3 bases, with 15 bases lying between them. Germline V CDR1 and CDR2: LNHDA, SQIVND (reference sequence). This CDR3 is built from 15 residues. In DNA, the CDR3 is TGTGCCAGTACAAAGCGACAGGATTACACCGGGGAGCTGTTTTTT. The encoded protein is CASTKRQDYTGELFF.

The rearrangement links TRBV6-2 or TRBV6-3 to TRBJ2-2, with TRBD1 matching 10 bases. This CDR3 comprises 15 residues. With V trimmed by 5 bases and J by 3 bases, 3 bases remained unmatched. The germline CDR1 and CDR2 sequences are MNHEY and SVGEGT. The CDR3 spells CASSGQGGDTGELFF. CDR3 DNA sequence: TGTGCCAGCAGTGGACAGGGGGGCGACACCGGGGAGCTGTTTTTT.

This chain connects TRBV5-1 to TRBJ2-1, with unresolved D. The CDR3 loop spans 13 amino acids. Trimming stripped 0 bases from V and 7 bases from J, with 8 bases between. CDR1 SGHRS and CDR2 YFSETQ come from the germline V gene. Here the CDR3 DNA reads TGCGCCAGCAGCTTGGTTGGCTGGAATGAGCAGTTCTTC. It specifies CASSLVGWNEQFF.

The rearrangement uses TRBV18 and TRBJ2-3; maybe TRBD2 (5 bases). This CDR3 comprises 13 residues. Germline V lookup: CDR1 KGHSH, CDR2 LQKENI. V lost 0 bases and J 7 bases, leaving 8 bases between the germline ends. In DNA form, the CDR3 reads TGTGCCAGCTCACCACCGGGGAGCCATACGCAGTATTTT. This translates into CASSPPGSHTQYF.

The V call is TRBV9, the J call TRBJ1-1, with no clear D. The CDR3 totals 14 residues. CDR1 is SGDLS, CDR2 YYNGEE, per germline. V dropped 4 bases and J dropped 2 bases, with 12 bases sitting between them. The CDR3 loop is CASSPNTVNTEAFF. The DNA of the CDR3 is TGTGCCAGCAGCCCGAACACAGTAAACACTGAAGCTTTCTTT.

Regarding this clone: Other DNA sequences in this specimen translate into the identical CDR3. The V call is TRBV5-4, the J call TRBJ2-5, with 10 bases lining up with TRBD1. J gave up 4 bases and V 4 bases, and 7 bases lay outside the gene matches. CDR1 SGHNT and CDR2 YYREEE come from the germline V gene (reference sequence). This CDR3 comprises 15 residues. CDR3 in amino acids: CASSLRQGAGETQYF. In DNA form, the CDR3 reads TGTGCCAGCAGCCTAAGACAGGGGGCGGGAGAGACCCAGTACTTC.

The chain has TRBV30 and TRBJ2-1; TRBD2 is a possible D gene (5 bases). There are 13 residues in the CDR3. Germline V gives CDR1 GTSNPN, CDR2 SVGIG (reference sequence). Trimming removed 0 bases at V and 5 bases at J, with 8 bases between. The chain's CDR3 is CAWSVLGNNEQFF. In DNA, the CDR3 is TGTGCCTGGAGTGTACTAGGGAACAATGAGCAGTTCTTC.

The V call is TRBV5-4, the J call TRBJ2-5, with a tentative D call TRBD2 (6 bases). Germline V gene sequence: CDR1 SGHNT, CDR2 YYREEE (reference sequence). The CDR3 totals 13 residues. Trimming took off 1 base at V and 5 bases at J, with 9 bases between the two ends. In DNA, the CDR3 is TGTGCCAGCAGCTTGCCCCGGGGGGAGACCCAGTACTTC. Encoded protein: CASSLPRGETQYF.

The J gene is TRBJ2-3, the V gene TRBV2; a possible D gene is TRBD2 (5 bases). The CDR3 is 12 residues long. Trimming left V 3 bases short and J 10 bases short, with 11 bases between. Germline CDR1 is SNHLY and CDR2 is FYNNEI. CDR3 sequence (DNA): TGTGCCAGCAGTGATCCCGGGAATGCGCAGTATTTT. Protein product: CASSDPGNAQYF.

The V gene is TRBV28, the J gene TRBJ2-1; D call uncertain. V was pared by 3 bases and J by 4 bases, with 10 bases between. Germline CDR1 is MDHEN and CDR2 is SYDVKM. The CDR3 is 14 amino acids. CDR3 nucleotides: TGTGCCAGCAGTTTGGAAACAGAATACAATGAGCAGTTCTTC. Amino acid sequence: CASSLETEYNEQFF.

V and J are TRBV2 and TRBJ2-5, with 9 bases identical to TRBD1. CDR3 length: 15 amino acids. V trimming: 2 bases; J trimming: 1 base; junction bases outside the gene matches: 2. CDR1 is SNHLY and CDR2 is FYNNEI in the germline V gene. The CDR3 spells CASSEMTGGQETQYF. The CDR3 DNA reads as TGTGCCAGCAGTGAAATGACAGGGGGCCAAGAGACCCAGTACTTC.

The chain couples TRBV10-3 to TRBJ1-3; D is undetermined. This CDR3 has 14 residues. Germline V gives CDR1 ENHRY, CDR2 SYGVKD. Trimming took off 2 bases at V and 3 bases at J, with 8 bases between the two ends. Here the CDR3 reads CAISETRDGNTIYF. CDR3 in DNA: TGTGCCATCAGTGAGACCCGGGATGGAAACACCATATATTTT.

V gene TRBV6-5 combines with J gene TRBJ1-2, with 7 nucleotides matching TRBD1. Germline CDR1 and CDR2: MNHEY and SVGAGI. This CDR3 has 13 residues. After removal of 4 bases from V and 2 bases from J, the junction contained 1 base not matched to a gene. Written as DNA, the CDR3 is TGTGCCAGCAGTTCGACAGGGAACTATGGCTACACCTTC. Translating it yields CASSSTGNYGYTF.

This chain uses TRBV20-1 with TRBJ1-5; 8 bases map to TRBD1. The CDR3 runs 13 residues. Trimming took 3 bases from V and 5 from J; bases not matched to a gene: 3. Germline V lookup: CDR1 DFQATT, CDR2 SNEGSKA (reference sequence). CDR3 nucleotide sequence: TGCAGTGCTAGTTCAGGGGGCGATCAGCCCCAGCATTTT. Protein product: CSASSGGDQPQHF.